The entry that follows covers one TCR beta chain sequence. The sample belongs to a study of T cell responses to AZD1222 COVID-19 vaccine. Assay: immunoSEQ multiplex PCR; the TCRdb copy retains only in-frame clones and omits some. The table includes about 150,000 clones, roughly 93% detected once. From germline, CDR1 is SGHTA and CDR2 FQGTGA. Trimming stripped 0 bases from V and 0 bases from J, with 12 bases between. CDR3 size: 17 residues. This rearrangement joins TRBV7-3 to TRBJ1-5; D remains unclear. This TCR came from an adult in good health. The sequencing used peripheral blood, collected on day 0 of AZD1222 vaccination. As DNA, the CDR3 is TGTGCCAGCAGCTTAACGGAGGGCTTCTATAGCAATCAGCCCCAGCATTTT. Amino acid sequence: CASSLTEGFYSNQPQHF.